Below are 4 T cell receptor beta chains sequenced from a single sample in a study of blood T cell repertoires in COVID-19. TCRdb's table, derived via immunoSEQ multiplex PCR, lists solely in-frame clones and lacks some. Of 450,000 to 500,000 clones detected, roughly nine tenths appear once; the ten largest clones hold under 0.75%. The sequencing sample was made of PBMCs or T cells enriched from blood (not recorded which). Receptors originate from a woman aged 18-29 years who had recovered from COVID-19.

The chain has TRBV2 and TRBJ1-6; weak D call: TRBD1 (5 bases). The CDR3 length is 13 residues. V was trimmed by 6 bases and J by 8 bases, leaving 11 bases between them. Germline lookup yields CDR1 SNHLY and CDR2 FYNNEI. CDR3: CASRGWGHSPLHF. The CDR3 DNA reads TGTGCCAGCAGGGGTTGGGGCCATTCACCCCTCCACTTT. Full variable domain (remainder filled in from reference TRBV2 and TRBJ1-6): EPEVTQTPSHQVTQMGQEVILRCVPISNHLYFYWYRQILGQKVEFLVSFYNNEISEKSEIFDDQFSVERPDGSNFTLKIRSTKLEDSAMYFCASRGWGHSPLHFGNGTRLTVT.

The chain links TRBV10-3 to TRBJ1-2; 7 positions match TRBD1. This CDR3 comprises 12 residues. Trimming took 10 bases from V and 6 from J; bases not matched to a gene: 8. The germline V gene has CDR1 ENHRY and CDR2 SYGVKD. CDR3 sequence reads: CATETGAHGYTF. CDR3 sequence (DNA): TGTGCCACCGAAACAGGGGCCCATGGCTACACCTTC.

The CDR3 spells CASSTPGLGVSGELFF. The CDR3 bases are TGCGCCAGCAGCACCCCGGGACTAGGGGTTTCCGGGGAGCTGTTTTTT. The chain uses TRBV5-1 and TRBJ2-2; 8 nucleotides match TRBD2. This CDR3 contains 16 residues. V was pared by 4 bases and J by 6 bases, with 11 bases of the junction left unmatched. Germline V lookup: CDR1 SGHRS, CDR2 YFSETQ.

The chain joins TRBV28 to TRBJ2-3; 7 bases match TRBD2. In germline, CDR1 is MDHEN, CDR2 SYDVKM. The CDR3 extends over 15 amino acids. With V trimmed by 1 base and J by 4 bases, 5 bases remained unmatched. The CDR3 spells CASSLYKRGADTQYF. The CDR3 DNA sequence: TGTGCCAGCAGTTTATATAAGCGGGGAGCAGATACGCAGTATTTT.